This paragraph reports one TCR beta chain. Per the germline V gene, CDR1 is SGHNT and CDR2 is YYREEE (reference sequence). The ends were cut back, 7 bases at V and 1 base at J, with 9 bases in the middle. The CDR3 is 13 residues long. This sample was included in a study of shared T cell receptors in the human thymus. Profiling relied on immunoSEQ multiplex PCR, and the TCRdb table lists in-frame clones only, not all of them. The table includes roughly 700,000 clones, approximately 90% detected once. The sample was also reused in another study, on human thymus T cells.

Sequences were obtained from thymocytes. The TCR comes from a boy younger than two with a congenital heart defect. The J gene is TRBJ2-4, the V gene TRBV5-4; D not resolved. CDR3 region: CASAGFAKNIQYF. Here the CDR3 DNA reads TGTGCCAGCGCCGGGTTCGCCAAAAACATTCAGTACTTC.